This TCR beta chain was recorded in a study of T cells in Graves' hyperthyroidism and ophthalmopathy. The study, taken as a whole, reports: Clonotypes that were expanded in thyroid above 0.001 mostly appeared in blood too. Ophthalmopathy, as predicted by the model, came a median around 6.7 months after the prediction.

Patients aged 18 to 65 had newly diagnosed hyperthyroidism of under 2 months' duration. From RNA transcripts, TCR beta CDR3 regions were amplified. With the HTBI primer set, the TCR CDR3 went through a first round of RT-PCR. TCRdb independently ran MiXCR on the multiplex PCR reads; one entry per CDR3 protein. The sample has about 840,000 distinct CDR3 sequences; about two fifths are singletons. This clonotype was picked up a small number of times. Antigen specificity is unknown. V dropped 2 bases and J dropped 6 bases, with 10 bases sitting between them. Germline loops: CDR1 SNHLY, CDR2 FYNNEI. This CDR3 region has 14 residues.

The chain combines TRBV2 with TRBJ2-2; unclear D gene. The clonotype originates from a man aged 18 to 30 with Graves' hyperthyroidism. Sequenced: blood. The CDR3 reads CASSESQESGELFF. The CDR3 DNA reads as TGTGCCAGCAGTGAAAGTCAAGAGTCCGGGGAGCTGTTTTTT.